This T cell receptor beta chain was recorded in a study of T cells in Graves' hyperthyroidism and ophthalmopathy. Trimming shortened V by 5 bases and J by 3 bases, and 16 bases separated the two germline ends. Looked up from germline, CDR1 is SEHNR and CDR2 is FQNEAQ (reference sequence). This CDR3 contains 15 residues. RNA transcripts yielded amplified TCR beta CDR3 regions. TCR CDR3 underwent first-round RT-PCR with the HTBI primer set. TCRdb re-analysed the multiplex PCR reads in MiXCR, keeping a single row per CDR3 protein. There are about 640,000 distinct CDR3 sequences in the sample; roughly 20% occur only once, and about 34% lies in the top ten. This clonotype was seen only a few times.

The gene calls are TRBV7-9 and TRBJ1-2; D is possibly TRBD1 (6 bases). The TCR comes from a man younger than 45 with Graves' ophthalmopathy. Sequenced input: blood. The CDR3 is CASSLTPGQDYGYTF. CDR3 in DNA: TGTGCCAGCAGCCTTACGCCGGGACAAGACTATGGCTACACCTTC. The full variable domain, in which reference TRBV7-9 and TRBJ1-2 provide the parts outside the CDR3, is DTGVSQNPRHKITKRGQNVTFRCDPISEHNRLYWYRQTLGQGPEFLTYFQNEAQLEKSRLLSDRFSAERPKGSFSTLEIQRTEQGDSAMYLCASSLTPGQDYGYTFGSGTRLTVV.